These T cell receptor beta chains were read from a single sample in a study of shared clonotypes between healthy human individuals. Clones were sequenced by immunoSEQ multiplex PCR, and TCRdb holds only the in-frame ones, with some missing. Of some 800,000 clones listed, more than 85% are singletons. The specimen was naive CD8+ T cells sorted from blood. The receptors shown here come from a man aged 25-45 years in good health. CDR3s include the opening cysteine and the closing phenylalanine or tryptophan. A D gene is named only where the DNA matches it firmly. Some rows have no size entry. The others give once, few or many, or a class for an expanded clone.

TRBJ1-3 NA NA TRBV14 TGTGCCAGCAGCCATGGCTCTGGAAACACCATATATTTT CASSHGSGNTIYF
TRBJ2-5 NA NA TRBV5-4 TGTGCCAGCAGCTTGGTCGGGCAGGGCGGAGAGACCCAGTACTTC CASSLVGQGGETQYF
TRBJ2-2 NA TRBD2 TRBV7-8 TGTGCCAGCAGCTTAGGACTAGCGGGAGCCACCGGGGAGCTGTTTTTT CASSLGLAGATGELFF
TRBJ1-2 NA NA TRBV15 TGTGCCACCAGCAGGGAACGGACAGACTATGGCTACACCTTC CATSRERTDYGYTF
TRBJ1-1 few NA TRBV14 TGTGCCAGCAGCCAGTTTCCTGAAGCTTTCTTT CASSQFPEAFF
TRBJ2-7 NA NA TRBV6-1 TGTGCCAGCAGGGAGGGCTACGAGCAGTACTTC CASREGYEQYF
TRBJ1-1 NA NA TRBV7-9 TGTGCCAGCAGGGCAGCACCGAACACTGAAGCTTTCTTT CASRAAPNTEAFF
TRBJ1-2 NA NA TRBV28 TGTGCCAGCAGCCTATCCGGCCCAGCGTGGTTTGACTATGGCTACACCTTC CASSLSGPAWFDYGYTF
TRBJ2-7 NA NA TRBV10-3 TGTGCCATCAGTGAGTCGGTTGAGGGAATGAGGGAGCAGTACTTC CAISESVEGMREQYF
TRBJ2-1 NA TRBD2 TRBV2 TGTGCCGCCCTTGGGACTAGCGGTTACAATGAGCAGTTCTTC CAALGTSGYNEQFF
TRBJ1-5 NA NA TRBV10-3 TGTGCCATCAGTGAGGGGGGTATCAATCAGCCCCAGCATTTT CAISEGGINQPQHF
TRBJ1-1 NA NA TRBV5-4 TGTGCCAGCAGCCCAGAAGTGGGGAACACTGAAGCTTTCTTT CASSPEVGNTEAFF
TRBJ2-7 NA NA TRBV19 TGTGCCAGCAGGCATTATGGGGGAGTTGGCTACGAGCAGTACTTC CASRHYGGVGYEQYF
TRBJ2-7 once NA TRBV4-1 TGCGCCAGCAGCCAAATACAGGCTTCCTACGAGCAGTACTTC CASSQIQASYEQYF
TRBJ2-1 NA NA TRBV30 TGTGCCTGGAGTATCGGGAGTTGGAATGAGCAGTTCTTC CAWSIGSWNEQFF
TRBJ2-3 NA NA TRBV7-9 TGTGCCAGCAGCTTAGGGAACGGCAAGGGGAGGTTGGGTACGCAGTATTTT CASSLGNGKGRLGTQYF
TRBJ2-1 NA NA TRBV6-6 TGTGCCAGCAGTTACTCTGTAGCGGAGTCCTACAATGAGCAGTTCTTC CASSYSVAESYNEQFF
TRBJ1-1 NA TRBD1 TRBV5-1 TGCGCCAGCAGCCCGGGACAGGGGAACACTGAAGCTTTCTTT CASSPGQGNTEAFF
TRBJ2-7 NA NA TRBV4-3 TGCGCCAGCAGCCAAGGAGGGGACGAGCAGTACTTC CASSQGGDEQYF
TRBJ2-7 NA NA TRBV14 TGTGCCAGCAGCCACCCCCCTGAGGGTGGGGTAGCGAACTCCTACGAGCAGTACTTC CASSHPPEGGVANSYEQYF
TRBJ2-1 NA NA TRBV28 TGTGCCAGCAGTTCGCGTGGGAGCTCCTACAATGAGCAGTTCTTC CASSSRGSSYNEQFF
TRBJ2-5 NA TRBD2 TRBV7-6 TGTGCCAGCAGCTTAGTACTAGCGGGAGGTCGGGAGACCCAGTACTTC CASSLVLAGGRETQYF
TRBJ2-1 once TRBD2 TRBV7-9 TGTGCCAGCAGCCATCCCGGGACTAGCGGGAACTACAATGAGCAGTTCTTC CASSHPGTSGNYNEQFF
TRBJ1-3 NA NA TRBV7-9 TGTGCCAGCAGCTCCACAGCGTGGGGAAACACCATATATTTT CASSSTAWGNTIYF
TRBJ2-7 NA NA TRBV10-3 TGTGCCATCAGCGATACCCCCATTGGATTATCTTACGAGCAGTACTTC CAISDTPIGLSYEQYF
TRBJ2-1 NA TRBD2 TRBV9 TGTGCCAGCAGCTCCGAAGATCTAGCGGGAGGATACAATGAGCAGTTCTTC CASSSEDLAGGYNEQFF
TRBJ2-5 NA NA TRBV18 TGTGCCAGCTCACCAGGGAGTGAGACCCAGTACTTC CASSPGSETQYF
TRBJ1-2 NA TRBD1 TRBV15 TGTGCCACCAGCAGCAGGGGACAGGGGGCGGAGGGCTACACCTTC CATSSRGQGAEGYTF
TRBJ1-5 NA NA TRBV7-3 TGTGCCAGCAGCTTAGCTACCAATCAGCCCCAGCATTTT CASSLATNQPQHF
TRBJ2-7 NA TRBD2 TRBV28 TGTGCCAGCAGTTTAGGGCGGGAGCGGTCCTACGAGCAGTACTTC CASSLGRERSYEQYF
TRBJ1-4 NA NA TRBV7-6 TGTGCCAGCAGCTTAATGGGAGGGGGTGAAAAACTGTTTTTT CASSLMGGGEKLFF
TRBJ2-5 NA TRBD2 TRBV7-9 TGTGCCAGCAGCTTAGCCGGGATCGAAATCGGGACTATGGGCGAGACCCAGTACTTC CASSLAGIEIGTMGETQYF
TRBJ2-3 NA TRBD2 TRBV7-8 TGTGCCAGCAGCCTTAGCGGGGGCGGGGATACGCAGTATTTT CASSLSGGGDTQYF
TRBJ2-7 NA TRBD2 TRBV15 TGTGCCACCAGCGGAGTATCTAGCGGGAGGAGGTACGAGCAGTACTTC CATSGVSSGRRYEQYF
TRBJ2-7 NA TRBD2 TRBV4-1 TGCGCCAGCAGCCCGCCTAGCGGGAGCTACGAGCAGTACTTC CASSPPSGSYEQYF
TRBJ2-3 NA NA TRBV13 TGTGCCAGCAGCCAACCCCACGGACTCCCAGGACCGTATTTT CASSQPHGLPGPYF
TRBJ2-3 NA NA TRBV6-1 TGTGCCAGCAGTGAAGTTAAGGGGAGCACAGATACGCAGTATTTT CASSEVKGSTDTQYF